A single sample is the source of the 7 T cell receptor beta chains below, sequenced in a study of identical twins. TCRdb passed the 5' RACE reads through MiXCR, listing each CDR3 protein once. The table lists 500,000 to 600,000 distinct CDR3 sequences, roughly 21% of them singletons. The same sample was also studied in work on T cells expressing NK-cell markers.

The specimen was CD4+ T cells sorted from blood. The receptors originated from a woman under 30 in good health.

In its sample, this clonotype was seen many times. The genes are TRBV20-1 and TRBJ1-1; possibly TRBD1 for D (6 bases). Looked up from germline, CDR1 is DFQATT and CDR2 is SNEGSKA (reference sequence). Trimming shortened V by 0 bases and J by 4 bases, and 9 bases separated the two germline ends. CDR3 length: 13 amino acids. The CDR3 loop is CSARDLGGTEAFF. The CDR3 DNA follows: TGCAGTGCTAGAGATCTAGGGGGCACTGAAGCTTTCTTT.

This clonotype has only a few counts. CDR3 sequence reads: CASSLWTSGTYNEQFF. The DNA for the CDR3 is TGTGCCAGCAGCCTCTGGACTAGCGGGACCTACAATGAGCAGTTCTTC. This chain links TRBV7-2 with TRBJ2-1; 12 bases are shared with TRBD2. This CDR3 comprises 16 residues. CDR1 and CDR2 (germline): SGHTA, FQGNSA. The J segment lost 2 bases and the V segment lost 5 bases, leaving 4 bases of the junction unmatched.

The chain uses TRBV18 and TRBJ1-3; D possibly corresponds to TRBD1 (5 bases). Germline lookup yields CDR1 KGHSH and CDR2 LQKENI. Trimming pared 6 bases from V and 0 bases from J, leaving 12 bases between. The CDR3 length is 15 residues. In DNA, the CDR3 is TGTGCCAGCTCGGGGCAGTCCACCTCTGGAAACACCATATATTTT. It encodes CASSGQSTSGNTIYF.

About this clonotype: This may stem from a read error, because a much larger clone lies one nucleotide away. The V and J genes are TRBV7-3 and TRBJ2-5; D may be TRBD1 (7 bases). The V gene's germline CDR1 is SGHTA and CDR2 FQGTGA. Trimming stripped 4 bases from V and 1 base from J, with 10 bases between. This CDR3 spans 14 amino acids. In DNA form, the CDR3 reads TGTGCCAGCAGCTCAGGGGGGACCCAAGAGACCCAGTACTTC. Residues: CASSSGGTQETQYF. Looking up the rest from reference TRBV7-3 and TRBJ2-5 gives the full variable domain: GAGVSQTPSNKVTEKGKYVELRCDPISGHTALYWYRQSLGQGPEFLIYFQGTGAADDSGLPNDRFFAVRPEGSVSTLKIQRTERGDSAVYLCASSSGGTQETQYFGPGTRLLVL.

The sample holds a few counts of this clonotype. The chain employs TRBV10-3 and TRBJ2-5; 12 bases are a match to TRBD2. The V gene's germline CDR1 is ENHRY and CDR2 SYGVKD. V lost 5 bases, J lost 4 bases, and 5 bases stayed unmatched. The CDR3 totals 15 residues. CDR3: CAISPGTSGPETQYF. The CDR3 DNA sequence: TGTGCCATCAGTCCCGGGACTAGCGGGCCAGAGACCCAGTACTTC.

This sequence joins TRBV20-1 and TRBJ2-7; D gene unclear. V lost 4 bases and J 4 bases, leaving 8 bases between the germline ends. This CDR3 is 11 amino acids long. Germline-derived CDR1 and CDR2 are DFQATT and SNEGSKA (reference sequence). Written as DNA, the CDR3 is TGCAGTGCTAATAACCGGTACGAGCAGTACTTC. It specifies CSANNRYEQYF.

V is TRBV10-3 and J is TRBJ1-6; D ambiguous. CDR3 size: 14 residues. The germline CDR1 and CDR2 sequences are ENHRY and SYGVKD. Trimming shortened V by 4 bases and J by 8 bases, and 12 bases separated the two germline ends. CDR3 nucleotide sequence: TGTGCCATCAGTGGCTACTCTTCGGATTCACCCCTCCACTTT. Protein product: CAISGYSSDSPLHF.